The clone carrying this T cell receptor beta chain was counted a few times. No antigen is known for it. Ophthalmopathy in the patients scored at least 3 on Clinical Activity Score and at least 4 on NOSPECS grade, lasting under 3 months. PBMCs were obtained from about 9 ml fresh peripheral blood. Regions amplified from RNA transcripts were the TCR beta CDR3 regions. The study used the HTBI primer set for a first-round RT-PCR of the TCR CDR3. Using its own MiXCR run on the multiplex PCR reads, TCRdb lists one record per CDR3 protein. The sample holds hundreds of thousands of distinct CDR3 sequences, roughly 21% seen once. The data stem from a study of T cells in Graves' hyperthyroidism and ophthalmopathy. Study-level background: Peripheral blood was drawn at first diagnosis, prior to all treatment. Study-wide results and limits: A 13 V-J model separated ophthalmopathy from stable hyperthyroidism.

The CDR3 is 14 amino acids. Germline V gene lookup returns CDR1 GTSNPN and CDR2 SVGIG (reference sequence). Trimming took 4 bases from V and 4 from J, leaving 15 bases between them. The V and J genes are TRBV30 and TRBJ2-3; TRBD1 is a possible D gene (5 bases). The sample was blood. The TCR was taken from a man aged 35-49 years with Graves' ophthalmopathy. CDR3 in DNA: TGTGCCTGGATGGCAGGGTCTAGGTCAGATACGCAGTATTTT. Residues: CAWMAGSRSDTQYF.